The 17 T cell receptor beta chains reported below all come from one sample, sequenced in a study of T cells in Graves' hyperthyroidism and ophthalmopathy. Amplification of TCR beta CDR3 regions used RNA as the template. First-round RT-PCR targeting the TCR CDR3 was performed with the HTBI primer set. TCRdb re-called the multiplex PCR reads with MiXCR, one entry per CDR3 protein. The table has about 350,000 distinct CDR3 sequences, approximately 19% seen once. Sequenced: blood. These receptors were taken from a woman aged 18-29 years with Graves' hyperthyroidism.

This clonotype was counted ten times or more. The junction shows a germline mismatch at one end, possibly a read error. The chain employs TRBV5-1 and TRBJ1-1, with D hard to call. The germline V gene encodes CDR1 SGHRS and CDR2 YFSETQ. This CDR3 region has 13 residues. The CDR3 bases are TGTGCCAGCAGCTTAGCTCTGAACACTGAAGCTTTCTTT. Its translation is CASSLALNTEAFF.

The CDR3 is CAWSSNRNTEAFF. For the CDR3, the DNA is TGTGCCTGGAGTTCTAACAGGAACACTGAAGCTTTCTTT. The chain has TRBV30 and TRBJ1-1, with D unclear. V was trimmed by 2 bases and J by 1 base, leaving 8 bases between them. Germline assignment: CDR1 GTSNPN and CDR2 SVGIG (reference sequence). The CDR3 totals 13 residues.

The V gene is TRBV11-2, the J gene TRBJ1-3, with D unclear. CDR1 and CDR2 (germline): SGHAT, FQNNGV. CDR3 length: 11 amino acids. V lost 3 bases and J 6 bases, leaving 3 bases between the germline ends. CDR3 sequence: CASSFANTIYF. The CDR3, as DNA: TGTGCCAGCAGCTTTGCAAACACCATATATTTT.

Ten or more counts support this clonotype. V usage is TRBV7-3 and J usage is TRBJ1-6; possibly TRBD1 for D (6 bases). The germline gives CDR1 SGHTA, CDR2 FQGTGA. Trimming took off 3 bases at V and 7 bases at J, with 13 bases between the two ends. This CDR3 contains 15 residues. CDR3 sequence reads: CASSLYGGQNSPLHF. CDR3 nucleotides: TGTGCCAGCAGCTTGTATGGGGGGCAGAATTCACCCCTCCACTTT.

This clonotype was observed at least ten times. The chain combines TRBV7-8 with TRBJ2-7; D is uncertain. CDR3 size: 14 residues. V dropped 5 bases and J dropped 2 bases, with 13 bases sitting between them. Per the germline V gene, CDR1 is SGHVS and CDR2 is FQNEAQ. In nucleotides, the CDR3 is TGTGCCAGCAGCCCTAGAGGACGGCCCTACGAGCAGTACTTC. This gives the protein CASSPRGRPYEQYF.

The DNA of the CDR3 is TGCAGTGCTAGAGGGGACAGTACACAGCCCCAGCATTTT. It translates to CSARGDSTQPQHF. This chain connects TRBV20-1 to TRBJ1-5, with TRBD1 identical over 7 bases. The CDR3 spans 13 residues. Germline V gene data show CDR1 as DFQATT and CDR2 as SNEGSKA (reference sequence). V was pared by 1 base and J by 7 bases, with 4 bases of the junction left unmatched.

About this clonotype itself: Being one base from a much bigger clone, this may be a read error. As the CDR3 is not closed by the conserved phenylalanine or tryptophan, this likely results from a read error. CDR3 loop: CAEGKAGANVLTL. CDR3 DNA: TGTGCCGAGGGGAAGGCTGGGGCCAACGTCCTGACTCTC. The rearrangement joins TRBV28 to TRBJ2-6; D possibly uses TRBD1 or TRBD2 (5 bases each). Trimming took off 11 bases at V and 2 bases at J, with 10 bases between the two ends. CDR3 length: 13 amino acids. In germline, CDR1 is MDHEN, CDR2 SYDVKM.

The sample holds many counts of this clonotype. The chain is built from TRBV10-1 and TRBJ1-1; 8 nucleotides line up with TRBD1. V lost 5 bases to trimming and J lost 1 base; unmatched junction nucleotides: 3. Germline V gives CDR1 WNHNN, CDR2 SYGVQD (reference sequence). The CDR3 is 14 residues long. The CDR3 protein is CASSPDRGNTEAFF. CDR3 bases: TGCGCCAGCAGTCCCGACAGGGGGAACACTGAAGCTTTCTTT.

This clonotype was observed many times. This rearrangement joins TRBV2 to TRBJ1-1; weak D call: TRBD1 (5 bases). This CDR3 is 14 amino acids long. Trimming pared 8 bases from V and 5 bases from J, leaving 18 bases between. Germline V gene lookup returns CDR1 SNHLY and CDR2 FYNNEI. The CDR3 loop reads CASGGRRVRTEAFF. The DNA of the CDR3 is TGTGCCAGCGGGGGACGTAGGGTTAGGACTGAAGCTTTCTTT. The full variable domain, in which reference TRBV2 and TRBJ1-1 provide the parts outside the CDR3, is EPEVTQTPSHQVTQMGQEVILRCVPISNHLYFYWYRQILGQKVEFLVSFYNNEISEKSEIFDDQFSVERPDGSNFTLKIRSTKLEDSAMYFCASGGRRVRTEAFFGQGTRLTVV.

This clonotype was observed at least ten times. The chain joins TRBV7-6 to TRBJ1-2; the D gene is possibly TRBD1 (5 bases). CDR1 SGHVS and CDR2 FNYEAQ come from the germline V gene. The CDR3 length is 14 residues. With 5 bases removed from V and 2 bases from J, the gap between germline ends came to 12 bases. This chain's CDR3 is CASSPRGGNYGYTF. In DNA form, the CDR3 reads TGTGCCAGCAGCCCAAGGGGAGGGAACTATGGCTACACCTTC.

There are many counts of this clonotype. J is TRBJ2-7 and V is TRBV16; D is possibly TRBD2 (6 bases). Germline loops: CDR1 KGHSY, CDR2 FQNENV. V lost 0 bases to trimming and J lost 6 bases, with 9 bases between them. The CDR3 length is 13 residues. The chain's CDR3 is CASSQSWGVEQYF. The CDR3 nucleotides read TGTGCCAGCAGCCAATCCTGGGGGGTCGAGCAGTACTTC.

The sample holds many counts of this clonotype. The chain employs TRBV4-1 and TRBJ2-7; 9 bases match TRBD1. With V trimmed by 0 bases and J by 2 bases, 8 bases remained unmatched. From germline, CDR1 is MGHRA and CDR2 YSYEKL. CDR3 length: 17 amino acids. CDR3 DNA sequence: TGCGCCAGCAGCCAAGAAGGCTGGACAGGGGTGACCTACGAGCAGTACTTC. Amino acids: CASSQEGWTGVTYEQYF.

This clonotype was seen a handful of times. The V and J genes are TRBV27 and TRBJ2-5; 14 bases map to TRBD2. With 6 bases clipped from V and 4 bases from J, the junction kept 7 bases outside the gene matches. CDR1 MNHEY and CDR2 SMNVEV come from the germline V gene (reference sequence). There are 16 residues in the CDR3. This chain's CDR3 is CASSRLAGGQRETQYF. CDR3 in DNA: TGTGCCAGCAGCAGACTAGCGGGGGGGCAGAGAGAGACCCAGTACTTC.

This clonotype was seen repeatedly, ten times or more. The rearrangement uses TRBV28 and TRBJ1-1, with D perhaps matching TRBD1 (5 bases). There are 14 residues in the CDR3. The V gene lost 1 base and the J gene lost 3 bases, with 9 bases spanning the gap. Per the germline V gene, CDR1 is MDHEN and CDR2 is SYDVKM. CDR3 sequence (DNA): TGTGCCAGCAGTTTATACGGGGGGGACACTGAAGCTTTCTTT. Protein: CASSLYGGDTEAFF.

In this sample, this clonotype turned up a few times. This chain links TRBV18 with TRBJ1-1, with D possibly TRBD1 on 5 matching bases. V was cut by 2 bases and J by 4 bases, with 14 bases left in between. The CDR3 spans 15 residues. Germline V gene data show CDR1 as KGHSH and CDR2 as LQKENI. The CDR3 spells CASSPSRQGVTEAFF. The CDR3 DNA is TGTGCCAGCTCACCAAGTAGGCAGGGAGTCACTGAAGCTTTCTTT.

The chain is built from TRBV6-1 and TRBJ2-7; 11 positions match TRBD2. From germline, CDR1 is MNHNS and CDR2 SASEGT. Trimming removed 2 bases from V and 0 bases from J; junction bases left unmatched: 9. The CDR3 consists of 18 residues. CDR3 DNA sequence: TGTGCCAGCAGTGAATTGTGGATTAGCGGGGGGGTCTCCTACGAGCAGTACTTC. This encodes CASSELWISGGVSYEQYF.

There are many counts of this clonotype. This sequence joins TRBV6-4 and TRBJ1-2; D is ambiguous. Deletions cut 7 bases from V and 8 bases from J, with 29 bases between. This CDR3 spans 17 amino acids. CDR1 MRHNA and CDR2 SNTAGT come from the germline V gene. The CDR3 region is CASTTPEGRSVVEGYTF. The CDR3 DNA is TGTGCCAGCACCACCCCGGAGGGTAGGAGCGTTGTTGAGGGCTACACCTTC.